The 21 T cell receptor beta chains below were found in one sample sequenced in a study of T cell changes during pregnancy in multiple sclerosis. Assay used: immunoSEQ multiplex PCR; TCRdb lists only in-frame clones, some missing. This table has about 32,000 clones, more than 70% appearing once. The source was CD4+ T cells from peripheral blood mononuclear cells, collected after pregnancy. The origin of the receptors is a female donor in good health, enrolled as a control in a pregnancy study.

The V call is TRBV14, the J call TRBJ2-3; unclear D gene. The V gene's germline CDR1 is SGHDN and CDR2 FVKESK. The CDR3 contains 16 residues. The V gene lost 0 bases and the J gene lost 0 bases, with 10 bases spanning the gap. The CDR3 coding sequence is TGTGCCAGCAGCCAAGATAGTGGAGCTAGCACAGATACGCAGTATTTT. As protein: CASSQDSGASTDTQYF.

The rearrangement links TRBV6-1 to TRBJ1-2, with a tentative D call TRBD1 (5 bases). Between the trimmed V and J ends, which lost 0 bases and 8 bases, there was a span of 16 bases. CDR3 length equals 15 residues. CDR1 MNHNS and CDR2 SASEGT come from the germline V gene. CDR3 in DNA: TGTGCCAGCAGTGAAGCGGCCGAAGGACGACAGGGCTACACCTTC. It specifies CASSEAAEGRQGYTF.

This chain connects TRBV4-1 to TRBJ2-1, with 8 bases fitting TRBD2. From germline, CDR1 is MGHRA and CDR2 YSYEKL. The V gene end was trimmed by 1 base and the J gene end by 3 bases; junction bases not matched to a gene: 2. The CDR3 runs to 15 residues. CDR3 in amino acids: CASSQGAGGYNEQFF. The CDR3 coding sequence is TGCGCCAGCAGCCAAGGGGCGGGGGGCTACAATGAGCAGTTCTTC.

The chain is built from TRBV5-1 and TRBJ1-3; D gene uncertain. V gave up 2 bases and J gave up 2 bases, with 8 bases separating them. CDR3 length equals 14 residues. The germline CDR1 and CDR2 sequences are SGHRS and YFSETQ. The CDR3 coding sequence is TGCGCCAGCAGCTTAACGGGAACTGGAAACACCATATATTTT. Translating it yields CASSLTGTGNTIYF. Supplemented by reference TRBV5-1 and TRBJ1-3, the full variable domain reads KAGVTQTPRYLIKTRGQQVTLSCSPISGHRSVSWYQQTPGQGLQFLFEYFSETQRNKGNFPGRFSGRQFSNSRSEMNVSTLELGDSALYLCASSLTGTGNTIYFGEGSWLTVV.

The chain joins TRBV11-2 to TRBJ2-7; 12 nucleotides agree with TRBD2. Germline V lookup: CDR1 SGHAT, CDR2 FQNNGV. The CDR3 sequence is 14 residues long. Trimming removed 10 bases from V and 0 bases from J; junction bases left unmatched: 4. CDR3 amino acids: CATRGLAGSYEQYF. CDR3 DNA sequence: TGTGCCACCCGGGGACTAGCGGGCTCCTACGAGCAGTACTTC.

The V gene is TRBV5-4, the J gene TRBJ2-2, with 16 bases lining up with TRBD2. The germline V gene encodes CDR1 SGHNT and CDR2 YYREEE (reference sequence). The CDR3 has 16 amino acids. Germline trimming cut 6 bases from V and 7 bases from J; bases unmatched to any gene: 6. The CDR3 sequence: CASTTGLAGGVGELFF. CDR3 sequence (DNA): TGTGCCAGCACCACGGGACTAGCGGGGGGGGTCGGGGAGCTGTTTTTT.

The V call is TRBV7-3, the J call TRBJ2-3; TRBD2 is a possible D gene (6 bases). The CDR3 contains 16 residues. From germline, CDR1 is SGHTA and CDR2 FQGTGA. Trimming took 5 bases from V and 3 from J, leaving 18 bases between them. The CDR3 loop reads CASSPMGRAGTDTQYF. CDR3 sequence (DNA): TGTGCCAGCAGCCCCATGGGGCGGGCGGGGACAGATACGCAGTATTTT.

Written as DNA, the CDR3 is TGTGCCAGCATCGACACCGGGGAGCTGTTTTTT. Its translation is CASIDTGELFF. The rearrangement links TRBV7-9 to TRBJ2-2; no firm D call. Germline V lookup: CDR1 SEHNR, CDR2 FQNEAQ (reference sequence). The CDR3 consists of 11 residues. V lost 7 bases and J lost 3, with 3 bases in between.

CDR3 DNA: TGCAGCGTTGTTTACAGGGACGCTGAAGCTTTCTTT. This sequence encodes CSVVYRDAEAFF. The chain is built from TRBV29-1 and TRBJ1-1; possibly TRBD1 for D (6 bases). The CDR3 is made up of 12 amino acids. V was clipped by 4 bases and J by 6 bases, with 12 bases between them. CDR1 and CDR2 (germline): SQVTM, ANQGSEA. Complete variable domain (other parts from reference TRBV29-1 and TRBJ1-1): SAVISQKPSRDICQRGTSLTIQCQVDSQVTMMFWYRQQPGQSLTLIATANQGSEATYESGFVIDKFPISRPNLTFSTLTVSNMSPEDSSIYLCSVVYRDAEAFFGQGTRLTVV.

The V and J genes are TRBV5-1 and TRBJ2-2; 9 nucleotides align to TRBD1. Per the germline V gene, CDR1 is SGHRS and CDR2 is YFSETQ. With V trimmed by 1 base and J by 6 bases, 13 bases remained unmatched. The CDR3 is 18 residues long. In nucleotides, the CDR3 is TGCGCCAGCAGCTTGATGGGACCGGGACAGGGTTTCGCCGGGGAGCTGTTTTTT. It translates to CASSLMGPGQGFAGELFF.

The gene calls are TRBV7-2 and TRBJ1-2, with D possibly TRBD1 on 6 matching bases. The germline V and J ends were trimmed by 1 base and 4 bases, with 7 bases remaining between them. The germline CDR1 and CDR2 sequences are SGHTA and FQGNSA. The CDR3 extends over 13 amino acids. The CDR3 sequence: CASSLGTAYGYTF. The CDR3 DNA follows: TGTGCCAGCAGCTTAGGGACAGCCTATGGCTACACCTTC.

The chain has TRBV11-1 and TRBJ1-1, with TRBD1 as a possible D gene (6 bases). This CDR3 has 16 amino acids. The V gene lost 5 bases and the J gene lost 3 bases, with 19 bases spanning the gap. The germline gives CDR1 SGHAT, CDR2 FQDESV (reference sequence). As DNA, the CDR3 is TGTGCCAGCAGCCCTCGCCGTGGGGGGGCCTACACTGAAGCTTTCTTT. Translated: CASSPRRGGAYTEAFF.

V gene TRBV7-2 combines with J gene TRBJ1-2; D may be TRBD1 (6 bases). CDR1 SGHTA and CDR2 FQGNSA come from the germline V gene. V gave up 4 bases and J gave up 4 bases, with 7 bases separating them. The length of the CDR3 is 12 residues. The CDR3 nucleotides are TGTGCCAGCAGCTCGGACAGCTATGGCTACACCTTC. It translates to CASSSDSYGYTF.

This sequence joins TRBV5-6 and TRBJ2-3; 9 nucleotides align to TRBD1. Germline CDR1 reads SGHDT; CDR2 reads YYEEEE. The CDR3 extends over 14 amino acids. Trimming took 4 bases from V and 3 from J; bases not matched to a gene: 3. As DNA, the CDR3 is TGTGCCAGCAGCGTACAGGGGGCGACAGATACGCAGTATTTT. This gives the protein CASSVQGATDTQYF.

The chain combines TRBV18 with TRBJ2-7; the D gene is possibly TRBD2 (7 bases). The CDR3 has 11 residues. Germline loops: CDR1 KGHSH, CDR2 LQKENI. Trimming stripped 7 bases from V and 5 bases from J, with 9 bases between. The CDR3 spells CASWEGDEQYF. The CDR3 bases are TGTGCCAGCTGGGAGGGGGACGAGCAGTACTTC.

In regard to this clone: At one end, the junction sequence differs from germline, possibly due to a read error. This chain links TRBV15 with TRBJ1-4; D is possibly TRBD1 (5 bases). The CDR3 sequence is 15 residues long. The germline CDR1 and CDR2 sequences are LNHNV and YYDKDF (reference sequence). This CDR3 is CAISRVPGGNEKLFF. CDR3 nucleotide sequence: TGTGCCATCAGCAGAGTCCCCGGGGGTAATGAAAAACTGTTTTTT.

In regard to this clone: Different DNA sequences within this sample yield the same CDR3. V is TRBV6-1 and J is TRBJ1-3; D not certain. The germline V gene has CDR1 MNHNS and CDR2 SASEGT. The CDR3 covers 16 residues. V was shortened by 2 bases and J by 0 bases, with 11 bases between the two germline ends. This CDR3 reads CASSELGAGSGNTIYF. The CDR3 DNA reads as TGTGCCAGCAGTGAACTGGGAGCCGGCTCTGGAAACACCATATATTTT.

This chain uses TRBV6-5 with TRBJ1-5, with TRBD1 matching 9 bases. V lost 6 bases, J lost 7 bases, and 4 bases stayed unmatched. The CDR3 has 13 amino acids. The germline V gene has CDR1 MNHEY and CDR2 SVGAGI. The CDR3 bases are TGTGCCAGCAGCCCGGACAGGGGCCAGCCCCAGCATTTT. It encodes CASSPDRGQPQHF.

J is TRBJ2-2 and V is TRBV5-1, with D maybe TRBD2 (6 bases). The V gene lost 0 bases and the J gene lost 7 bases, with 13 bases spanning the gap. The CDR3 covers 15 residues. Germline assignment: CDR1 SGHRS and CDR2 YFSETQ. For the CDR3, the DNA is TGCGCCAGCAGCTTGGTGCGGGGCGATAACGGGGAGCTGTTTTTT. This translates into CASSLVRGDNGELFF.

This chain uses TRBV4-1 with TRBJ2-7; 9 bases line up with TRBD2. CDR1 is MGHRA, CDR2 YSYEKL, per germline. This CDR3 region has 17 residues. Germline trimming cut 2 bases from V and 3 bases from J; bases unmatched to any gene: 11. In nucleotides, the CDR3 is TGCGCCAGCAGCCAACAGATAGGAGCTAGCGGGATCTACGAGCAGTACTTC. This sequence encodes CASSQQIGASGIYEQYF.

The rearrangement uses TRBV7-2 and TRBJ2-2; 9 bases align to TRBD2. CDR3 length: 14 residues. Germline loops: CDR1 SGHTA, CDR2 FQGNSA. The V and J ends lost 5 bases and 7 bases, in that order; junction bases with no gene match: 5. The CDR3 here is CASSRTSVGGELFF. Here the CDR3 DNA reads TGTGCCAGCAGCCGGACTAGCGTGGGCGGGGAGCTGTTTTTT.